Listed below are T cell receptor beta chains from one sample, sequenced in a study of blood T cell repertoires in COVID-19. This table comes from immunoSEQ multiplex PCR, and its TCRdb copy is limited to in-frame clones, with some not included. This sample yields some 44,000 clones, of which about 80% are seen a single time; 23% belongs to the top ten. The sequencing input was peripheral blood. These receptors all come from a woman in her sixties or seventies with acute or convalescent COVID-19. The CDR3 runs from the conserved cysteine through the conserved F or W. Each record gives: J gene, V gene, clone size, D gene, CDR3 protein, CDR3 DNA. The D gene is left open where the match is weak. Rows give clone size only sometimes, using once, few, many, or a class for an expanded clone.

>TRBJ2-3|TRBV6-5|-|TRBD1
CASSLGTGQKYF
TGTGCCAGCAGTCTAGGGACAGGGCAGAAGTATTTT
>TRBJ2-1|TRBV10-1|-|TRBD2
CASSVTSGDSEQFF
TGCGCCAGCAGTGTTACTAGCGGGGATAGTGAGCAGTTCTTC
>TRBJ1-3|TRBV15|once|-
CATSRDRGGGNTIYF
TGTGCCACCAGCAGAGATCGAGGGGGAGGAAACACCATATATTTT
>TRBJ2-1|TRBV2|-|TRBD2
CASRGGGGYEQFF
TGTGCCAGCAGGGGCGGGGGAGGTTATGAGCAGTTCTTC
>TRBJ2-7|TRBV7-8|-|TRBD1
CASSLAQGTVVSYEQYF
TGTGCCAGCAGCTTAGCGCAGGGGACAGTGGTCTCCTACGAGCAGTACTTC
>TRBJ2-3|TRBV11-2|-|-
CASSLDRQFGDTQYF
TGTGCCAGCAGCTTAGATCGACAGTTTGGGGATACGCAGTATTTT
>TRBJ1-2|TRBV9|-|TRBD1
CASSVAATGVDGYTF
TGTGCCAGCAGCGTAGCTGCGACAGGGGTGGATGGCTACACCTTC
>TRBJ2-1|TRBV18|-|TRBD2
CASSTRAGDYNEQFF
TGTGCCAGCTCGACCAGAGCGGGGGACTACAATGAGCAGTTCTTC
>TRBJ2-6|TRBV18|-|-
CASSPPSFGGANVLTF
TGTGCCAGCTCACCACCCAGTTTTGGTGGGGCCAACGTCCTGACTTTC
>TRBJ1-1|TRBV19|-|-
CASSILSLEDTEAFF
TGTGCCAGTAGTATTTTGTCCCTAGAGGACACTGAAGCTTTCTTT
>TRBJ2-7|TRBV28|-|-
CASRLSAQGSEQYF
TGTGCCAGCAGACTCTCCGCTCAGGGGTCCGAGCAGTACTTC
>TRBJ1-5|TRBV5-5|once|-
CASSLVRGDNQPQHF
TGTGCCAGCAGCTTGGTACGGGGAGACAATCAGCCCCAGCATTTT
>TRBJ2-3|TRBV6-5|-|-
CAISGDTQYF
TGTGCCATCTCGGGGGATACGCAGTATTTT
>TRBJ2-6|TRBV24-1|-|-
CATRANAGISSGANVLTF
TGTGCCACCAGGGCGAATGCGGGGATAAGCTCTGGGGCCAACGTCCTGACTTTC
>TRBJ2-5|TRBV7-6|-|TRBD1
CASTQGARETQYF
TGTGCCAGCACTCAGGGGGCCAGGGAGACCCAGTACTTC
>TRBJ2-3|TRBV7-9|-|-
CASSFFRTDTQYF
TGTGCCAGCAGCTTCTTCCGCACAGATACGCAGTATTTT
>TRBJ1-2|TRBV2|-|-
CASTLATGYGYTF
TGTGCCAGCACCCTGGCAACAGGCTATGGCTACACCTTC
>TRBJ2-1|TRBV27|-|TRBD2
CASRRSGGVYNEQFF
TGTGCCAGCAGACGTAGCGGGGGGGTGTACAATGAGCAGTTCTTC
>TRBJ2-2|TRBV19|-|-
CASSLRGANTGELFF
TGTGCCAGCTCTTTAAGGGGTGCGAACACCGGGGAGCTGTTTTTT
>TRBJ2-1|TRBV27|few|-
CASSLSQGSSMFF
TGTGCCAGCAGTTTATCTCAGGGGAGTTCTATGTTCTTC
>TRBJ2-5|TRBV4-1|-|TRBD2
CASLSLRLAGFQETQYF
TGCGCCAGCTTGTCCCTCCGACTAGCGGGCTTCCAAGAGACCCAGTACTTC
>TRBJ2-7|TRBV14|-|TRBD1
CASSQDPPGQGPTYEQYF
TGTGCCAGCAGCCAAGATCCACCGGGACAGGGACCCACCTACGAGCAGTACTTC
>TRBJ1-3|TRBV21-1|-|-
CASSKGEVGSCSGNTIYF
TGTGCCAGCAGCAAAGGGGAGGTGGGCAGCTGCTCTGGAAACACCATATATTTT
>TRBJ2-7|TRBV7-2|few|-
CASSLAPGEYEQYF
TGTGCCAGCAGCTTAGCGCCGGGGGAGTACGAGCAGTACTTC
>TRBJ2-1|TRBV6-5|-|TRBD1
CASSLTGTGTYNEQFF
TGTGCCAGCAGTTTAACCGGGACAGGCACCTACAATGAGCAGTTCTTC
>TRBJ2-1|TRBV15|-|TRBD2
CATSRDLLAGALDYNEQFF
TGTGCCACCAGCAGAGATCTCCTAGCGGGGGCCCTAGACTACAATGAGCAGTTCTTC
>TRBJ1-3|TRBV7-2|-|-
CASSLSLGNTIYF
TGTGCCAGCAGCTTATCTCTAGGAAACACCATATATTTT
>TRBJ2-5|TRBV7-8|-|-
CASSFSQGETQYF
TGTGCCAGCAGCTTTTCACAGGGAGAGACCCAGTACTTC
>TRBJ1-2|TRBV23-1|-|-
CASSTQGGYTF
TGCGCCAGCAGTACCCAGGGGGGCTACACCTTC
>TRBJ1-1|TRBV5-1|-|TRBD1
CAKARQGGNTEAFF
TGCGCCAAGGCCCGACAGGGGGGTAACACTGAAGCTTTCTTT
>TRBJ2-1|TRBV11-2|-|TRBD1
CASSHTGGSDEQFF
TGTGCCAGCAGCCATACAGGGGGCTCTGATGAGCAGTTCTTC
>TRBJ1-3|TRBV9|-|TRBD1
CASSGTGQLGGNTIYF
TGTGCCAGCAGCGGGACAGGACAGCTAGGTGGAAACACCATATATTTT
>TRBJ1-2|TRBV6-4|-|-
CASSDSGGLGYTF
TGTGCCAGCAGTGACTCCGGGGGGTTGGGCTACACCTTC
>TRBJ2-2|TRBV7-2|-|-
CASRLGGSHTGELFF
TGTGCCAGCAGGTTGGGGGGTTCGCACACCGGGGAGCTGTTTTTT
>TRBJ2-3|TRBV29-1|-|-
CSVVGGVGGGLPSTDTQYF
TGCAGCGTTGTTGGAGGGGTGGGCGGGGGCCTCCCTAGCACAGATACGCAGTATTTT
>TRBJ2-2|TRBV4-3|-|-
CASSREAGVNTGELFF
TGCGCCAGCAGCAGGGAGGCGGGCGTGAACACCGGGGAGCTGTTTTTT
>TRBJ2-1|TRBV5-1|-|-
CASSWDTSSYNEQFF
TGCGCCAGCAGTTGGGACACGAGCTCCTACAATGAGCAGTTCTTC
>TRBJ2-1|TRBV24-1|few|TRBD2
CATSDRLAGGAEQFF
TGTGCCACCAGTGATCGACTAGCGGGGGGGGCGGAGCAGTTCTTC
>TRBJ2-3|TRBV12-3/TRBV12-4|few|-
CASSFRGDTQYF
TGTGCCAGCAGTTTCCGCGGAGATACGCAGTATTTT
>TRBJ2-2|TRBV10-3|-|-
CAISEWQVGYTGELFF
TGTGCCATCAGTGAATGGCAGGTAGGATACACCGGGGAGCTGTTTTTT
>TRBJ1-1|TRBV7-2|-|TRBD1
CASSLEQGTEAFF
TGTGCCAGCAGCTTAGAACAGGGGACTGAAGCTTTCTTT
>TRBJ2-6|TRBV10-3|few|-
CAISDTGISGANVLTF
TGTGCCATCAGTGATACGGGTATCTCTGGGGCCAACGTCCTGACTTTC
>TRBJ2-1|TRBV10-3|-|TRBD2
CAIRRTSGGHSYNEQFF
TGTGCCATCAGGCGGACTAGCGGGGGCCACTCCTACAATGAGCAGTTCTTC
>TRBJ1-2|TRBV12-3/TRBV12-4|few|-
CASSSRAGGYTF
TGTGCCAGCAGTTCCAGGGCAGGCGGCTACACCTTC
>TRBJ1-2|TRBV6-6|few|TRBD1
CASSDRGAGGYTF
TGTGCCAGCTCGGACAGGGGGGCAGGAGGCTACACCTTC
>TRBJ2-7|TRBV4-1|-|-
CASSQEGQTYEQYF
TGCGCCAGCAGCCAAGAAGGACAGACCTACGAGCAGTACTTC
>TRBJ1-2|TRBV5-1|-|-
CASSPIAGQGYTF
TGCGCCAGCAGCCCCATAGCCGGCCAGGGCTACACCTTC
>TRBJ2-7|TRBV5-6|-|-
CASTSQGGEQYF
TGTGCCAGCACCTCTCAGGGAGGCGAGCAGTACTTC
>TRBJ2-7|TRBV6-6|-|TRBD1
CASSYFDRGDEQYF
TGTGCCAGCAGTTACTTCGACAGGGGAGACGAGCAGTACTTC
>TRBJ1-2|TRBV2|once|-
CASSEDGEGYTF
TGTGCCAGCAGTGAAGATGGGGAGGGCTACACCTTC
>TRBJ2-7|TRBV27|few|TRBD1
CASWTGAYEQYF
TGTGCCAGCTGGACAGGGGCCTACGAGCAGTACTTC
>TRBJ2-7|TRBV7-9|-|-
CASSLGRVWNEQYF
TGTGCCAGCAGCTTAGGGAGGGTCTGGAACGAGCAGTACTTC
>TRBJ1-5|TRBV6-5|-|TRBD1
CASGPGQESQPQHF
TGTGCCAGCGGGCCGGGACAGGAGTCTCAGCCCCAGCATTTT
>TRBJ1-3|TRBV12-5|once|-
CGGGGGSGNTIYF
TGTGGGGGGGGAGGAGGGTCAGGAAACACCATATATTTT
>TRBJ1-1|TRBV29-1|-|-
CSSTRTDEAFF
TGCAGCTCTACTCGGACAGATGAAGCTTTCTTT
>TRBJ1-1|TRBV6-4|-|TRBD1
CASSQDRGLEAFF
TGTGCCAGCAGCCAGGACAGGGGTTTAGAAGCTTTCTTT
>TRBJ1-1|TRBV6-6|-|-
CASSFTGPEAFF
TGTGCCAGCAGTTTTACAGGACCTGAAGCTTTCTTT
>TRBJ2-2|TRBV5-8|-|TRBD1
CASSRDRGNTGELFF
TGTGCCAGCAGCAGGGACAGGGGGAACACCGGGGAGCTGTTTTTT
>TRBJ2-7|TRBV24-1|-|-
CATSDLSPAGLYEQYF
TGTGCCACCAGTGATTTGTCCCCGGCAGGACTCTACGAGCAGTACTTC
>TRBJ1-1|TRBV24-1|once|TRBD1
CATSDLQGVTEAFF
TGTGCCACCAGTGATTTGCAGGGGGTTACTGAAGCTTTCTTT